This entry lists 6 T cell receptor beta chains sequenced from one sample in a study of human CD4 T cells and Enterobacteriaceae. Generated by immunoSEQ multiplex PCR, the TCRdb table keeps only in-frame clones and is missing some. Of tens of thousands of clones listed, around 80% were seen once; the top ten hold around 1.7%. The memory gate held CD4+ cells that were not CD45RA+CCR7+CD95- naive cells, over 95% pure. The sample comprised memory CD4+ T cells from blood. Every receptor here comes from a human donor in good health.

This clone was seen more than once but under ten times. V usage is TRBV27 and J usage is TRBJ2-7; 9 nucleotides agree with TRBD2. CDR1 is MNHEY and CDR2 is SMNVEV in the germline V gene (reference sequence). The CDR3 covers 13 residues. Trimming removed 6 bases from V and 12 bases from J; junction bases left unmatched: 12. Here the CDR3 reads CASSLVVAGEWYF. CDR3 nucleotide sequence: TGTGCCAGCAGCCTCGTGGTAGCGGGAGAGTGGTACTTC.

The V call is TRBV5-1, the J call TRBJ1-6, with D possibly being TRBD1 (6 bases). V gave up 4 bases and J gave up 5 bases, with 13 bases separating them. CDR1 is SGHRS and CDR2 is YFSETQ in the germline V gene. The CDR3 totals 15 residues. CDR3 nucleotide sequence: TGCGCCAGCAGCCCCCGGGACACTAATAATTCACCCCTCCACTTT. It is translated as CASSPRDTNNSPLHF.

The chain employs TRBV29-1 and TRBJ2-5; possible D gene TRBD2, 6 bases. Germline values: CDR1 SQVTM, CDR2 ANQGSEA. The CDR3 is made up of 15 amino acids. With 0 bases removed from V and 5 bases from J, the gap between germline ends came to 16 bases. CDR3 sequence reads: CSVEDPAPEGETQYF. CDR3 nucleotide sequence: TGCAGCGTTGAAGATCCAGCCCCGGAGGGTGAGACCCAGTACTTC.

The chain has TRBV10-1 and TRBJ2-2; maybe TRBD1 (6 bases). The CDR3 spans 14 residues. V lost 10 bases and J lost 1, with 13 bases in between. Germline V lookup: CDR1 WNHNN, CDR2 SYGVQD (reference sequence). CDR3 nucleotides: TGCGCCACCAAAAAGGGACAGAACACCGGGGAGCTGTTTTTT. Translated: CATKKGQNTGELFF.

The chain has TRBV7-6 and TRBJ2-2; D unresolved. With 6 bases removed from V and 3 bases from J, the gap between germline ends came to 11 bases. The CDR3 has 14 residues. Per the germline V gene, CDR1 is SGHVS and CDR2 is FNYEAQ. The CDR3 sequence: CASRRSTDTGELFF. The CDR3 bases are TGTGCCAGCAGACGTTCGACGGACACCGGGGAGCTGTTTTTT.

The CDR3 DNA is TGTGCCAGCAGCTTCAACTATGGCTACACCTTC. Translated: CASSFNYGYTF. The chain recombines TRBV5-8 with TRBJ1-2; D is undetermined. The CDR3 contains 11 residues. V lost 2 bases to trimming and J lost 2 bases, with 1 base between them. Germline CDR1 reads SGHTS; CDR2 reads YDEGEE.